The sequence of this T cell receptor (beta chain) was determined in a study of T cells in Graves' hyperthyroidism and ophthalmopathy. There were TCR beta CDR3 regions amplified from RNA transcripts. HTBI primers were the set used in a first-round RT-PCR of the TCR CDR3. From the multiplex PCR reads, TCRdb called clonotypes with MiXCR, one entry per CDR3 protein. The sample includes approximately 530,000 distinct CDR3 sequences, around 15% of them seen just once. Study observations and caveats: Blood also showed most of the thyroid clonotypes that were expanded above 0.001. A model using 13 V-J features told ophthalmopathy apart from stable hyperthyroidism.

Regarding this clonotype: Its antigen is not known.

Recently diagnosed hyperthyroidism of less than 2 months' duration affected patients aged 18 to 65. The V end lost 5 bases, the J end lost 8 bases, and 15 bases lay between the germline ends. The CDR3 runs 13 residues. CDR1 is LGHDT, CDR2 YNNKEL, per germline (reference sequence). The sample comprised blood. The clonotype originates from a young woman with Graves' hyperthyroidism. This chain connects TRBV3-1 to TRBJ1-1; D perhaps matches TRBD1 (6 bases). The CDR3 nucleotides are TGTGCCAGCAGCTTCCAGGGGACGCCGGAAGCTTTCTTT. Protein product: CASSFQGTPEAFF.